A selection of T cell receptor beta chains follows, all from one sample in a study of T cell responses to AZD1222 COVID-19 vaccine. Only in-frame clones appear in the TCRdb table, and some are missing; sequencing was by immunoSEQ multiplex PCR. The sample lists about 150,000 clones; around 90% were seen once. This material consisted of peripheral blood, taken on day 0 of AZD1222 vaccination. These receptors originate from an adult in good health. The CDR3 runs from the conserved cysteine through the conserved F or W. The D gene is left open where the match is weak. A clone size is listed for some rows: how often the clone was seen (once, few, many), or a class if it is expanded.

size | D | J | V | CDR3 | DNA
- | TRBD1 | TRBJ1-2 | TRBV7-2 | CASSQPGTGEYGYTF | TGTGCCAGCAGCCAGCCCGGGACAGGGGAATATGGCTACACTTTC
- | TRBD1 | TRBJ2-1 | TRBV25-1 | CASSDEWTGGGNEQFF | TGTGCCAGCAGTGACGAATGGACAGGGGGCGGGAATGAGCAGTTCTTC
few | - | TRBJ2-1 | TRBV6-4 | CASSVGENNEQFF | TGTGCCAGCAGTGTGGGGGAGAACAATGAGCAGTTCTTC
- | - | TRBJ1-4 | TRBV6-4 | CASSAPGMNEKLFF | TGTGCCAGCAGTGCGCCGGGCATGAATGAAAAACTGTTTTTT
- | - | TRBJ2-1 | TRBV11-3 | CASSLAGEPYNEQFF | TGTGCCAGCAGCTTAGCGGGGGAACCCTACAATGAGCAGTTCTTC
- | - | TRBJ1-4 | TRBV5-1 | CASSLGPGGPNEKLFF | TGCGCCAGCAGCTTAGGTCCCGGGGGGCCAAATGAAAAACTGTTTTTT
- | - | TRBJ2-1 | TRBV2 | CAWLGLPIGNEQFF | TGTGCCTGGTTGGGACTTCCGATTGGGAATGAGCAGTTCTTC
- | TRBD1 | TRBJ1-1 | TRBV15 | CATSRGKDRGVNTEAFF | TGTGCCACCAGCAGAGGCAAGGACAGGGGGGTGAACACTGAAGCTTTCTTT
- | - | TRBJ1-1 | TRBV30 | CAWAYYTEAFF | TGTGCCTGGGCTTACTACACTGAAGCTTTCTTT
- | - | TRBJ2-5 | TRBV7-8 | CASSAHLGAGAGQTQYF | TGTGCCAGCAGCGCCCATTTGGGGGCGGGAGCGGGTCAGACCCAGTACTTC
- | - | TRBJ2-7 | TRBV13 | CASSLTGSYEQYF | TGTGCCAGCAGCCTTACAGGATCCTACGAGCAGTACTTC
- | - | TRBJ2-3 | TRBV2 | CASRRGAADTQYF | TGTGCCAGCAGGAGGGGTGCCGCAGATACGCAGTATTTT
- | TRBD1 | TRBJ1-4 | TRBV15 | CATSPRDRNEKLFF | TGTGCCACCAGCCCCCGGGACAGGAATGAAAAACTGTTTTTT
- | TRBD2 | TRBJ2-1 | TRBV11-2 | CASSRTVSGGYNEQFF | TGTGCCAGCAGCCGTACCGTTAGCGGGGGCTACAATGAGCAGTTCTTC
once | - | TRBJ1-5 | TRBV2 | CASRGLHNQPQHF | TGTGCCAGCAGAGGACTCCACAATCAGCCCCAGCATTTT